Listed below are T cell receptor beta chains from one sample, sequenced in a study of shared clonotypes between healthy human individuals. TCRdb keeps only in-frame clones here, not all; method: immunoSEQ multiplex PCR. The sample consists of about 2.2 million clones, 85% to 95% of them appearing once. Source material: naive CD8+ T cells from PBMCs. The receptors here all came from a man aged 18 to 30 in good health. Some clones in this sample may be carry-over from other donors' samples. The CDR3 runs from the conserved cysteine through the conserved F or W. Rows give clone size only sometimes, using once, few, many, or a class for an expanded clone.

J: TRBJ2-1; V: TRBV27; size: NA; CDR3: CASSPRDGTSSYNEQFF
J: TRBJ1-1; V: TRBV27; size: NA; CDR3: CASSLGRNTEAFF
J: TRBJ2-7; V: TRBV28; size: NA; CDR3: CASSSPLGGIYEQYF
J: TRBJ1-1; V: TRBV11-2; size: few; CDR3: CASSPRRGGDTEAFF
J: TRBJ2-5; V: TRBV27; size: NA; CDR3: CASSLIFGDRSSPGSQYF
J: TRBJ2-1; V: TRBV5-4; size: NA; CDR3: CASSPGVAGAAGEQFF
J: TRBJ1-1; V: TRBV6-5; size: NA; CDR3: CASSYSKQGGTEAFF
J: TRBJ1-3; V: TRBV4-3; size: NA; CDR3: CASSQGSGAGNTIYF
J: TRBJ2-7; V: TRBV7-6; size: NA; CDR3: CASSLVGGGSYEQYF
J: TRBJ2-7; V: TRBV11-2; size: NA; CDR3: CASSFFVTSGLSYEQYF
J: TRBJ1-2; V: TRBV7-8; size: few; CDR3: CASSLLEGTYGYTF
J: TRBJ2-7; V: TRBV4-3; size: NA; CDR3: CASSQDPGTISSYEQYF
J: TRBJ2-3; V: TRBV6-5; size: NA; CDR3: CASSYAGGADTQYF
J: TRBJ2-1; V: TRBV7-2; size: NA; CDR3: CASSSRDYTRNNEQFF
J: TRBJ1-1; V: TRBV6-5; size: NA; CDR3: CASSYSRGTGGTEAFF
J: TRBJ2-7; V: TRBV5-1; size: NA; CDR3: CASSLPSNYEQYF
J: TRBJ2-1; V: TRBV4-3; size: NA; CDR3: CASSQDPAGAVYNEQFF
J: TRBJ2-7; V: TRBV7-3; size: NA; CDR3: CASSTDPSGEQYF
J: TRBJ2-1; V: TRBV5-1; size: NA; CDR3: CASSRTRQGGKASEYNEQFF
J: TRBJ2-7; V: TRBV5-6; size: NA; CDR3: CASSLVADHYEQYF
J: TRBJ2-4; V: TRBV9; size: once; CDR3: CASSVEASGRGIQYF
J: TRBJ2-5; V: TRBV9; size: once; CDR3: CASSPRQGWDSETQYF
J: TRBJ1-2; V: TRBV7-9; size: NA; CDR3: CASSLSGGPDYGYTF
J: TRBJ2-3; V: TRBV30; size: NA; CDR3: CAWSVGGGPTDTQYF
J: TRBJ1-2; V: TRBV30; size: NA; CDR3: CAWSDGYGYTF
J: TRBJ2-7; V: TRBV19; size: NA; CDR3: CASSPGTARYEQYF
J: TRBJ2-1; V: TRBV13; size: NA; CDR3: CASSLAGGGYNEQFF
J: TRBJ2-7; V: TRBV27; size: NA; CDR3: CASSYTGTEPYEQYF
J: TRBJ1-4; V: TRBV7-9; size: NA; CDR3: CASSDRGLNEKLFF
J: TRBJ2-5; V: TRBV7-7; size: NA; CDR3: CASSLGTGGIQETQYF
J: TRBJ1-1; V: TRBV7-9; size: once; CDR3: CASSSSPGTGLPEAFF
J: TRBJ2-1; V: TRBV7-9; size: NA; CDR3: CASSLVNRVDEQFF
J: TRBJ2-5; V: TRBV27; size: NA; CDR3: CASSGTGEGETQYF
J: TRBJ1-3; V: TRBV9; size: NA; CDR3: CASSVLSSGNTIYF
J: TRBJ1-1; V: TRBV9; size: NA; CDR3: CASSAGGPLNTEAFF
J: TRBJ1-5; V: TRBV28; size: NA; CDR3: CASSLGVGNQPQHF
J: TRBJ2-7; V: TRBV6-5; size: NA; CDR3: CASSYQGTGVEQYF
J: TRBJ2-1; V: TRBV19; size: NA; CDR3: CASSRRGGHNEQFF
J: TRBJ2-3; V: TRBV28; size: NA; CDR3: CASRETVGDTQYF
J: TRBJ2-1; V: TRBV6-5; size: NA; CDR3: CASSKDGSSYNEQFF
J: TRBJ2-1; V: TRBV7-2; size: NA; CDR3: CASSSRLVQNEQFF
J: TRBJ1-2; V: TRBV6-4; size: NA; CDR3: CASSDGRGARGYTF
J: TRBJ2-5; V: TRBV11-3; size: NA; CDR3: CASSLDPRTSGGQETQYF
J: TRBJ1-2; V: TRBV19; size: few; CDR3: CASSRDRGPYGYTF
J: TRBJ1-2; V: TRBV19; size: NA; CDR3: CASKASAYTF
J: TRBJ1-1; V: TRBV13; size: NA; CDR3: CASSLSVGRTEAFF
J: TRBJ2-5; V: TRBV13; size: NA; CDR3: CASSPRDGEQETQYF
J: TRBJ2-7; V: TRBV7-8; size: NA; CDR3: CASSQTGRHEQYF
J: TRBJ2-7; V: TRBV5-6; size: NA; CDR3: CASSLGRQNEQYF
J: TRBJ2-2; V: TRBV10-3; size: NA; CDR3: CAISEPWTRSAGELFF
J: TRBJ2-6; V: TRBV6-1; size: NA; CDR3: CASSEDPGTNVLTF